The TCR beta chain under discussion was sequenced for a study of control samples from healthy donors and cancer patients. The CDR3 spans 14 residues. CDR1 and CDR2 (germline): KGHSH, LQKENI. Trimming pared 0 bases from V and 8 bases from J, leaving 13 bases between. TCRdb's copy holds only in-frame clones and misses some; the assay was immunoSEQ multiplex PCR. The sample yields 100,000 to 150,000 clones, 85% to 95% seen once. The V gene is TRBV18, the J gene TRBJ1-2, with a tentative D call TRBD1 (6 bases). Source material: PBMCs. This TCR was recovered from an elderly man with head and neck cancer. The CDR3, as DNA: TGTGCCAGCTCACCACCTCAGGACAGAAAAGGCTACACCTTC. It is translated as CASSPPQDRKGYTF.